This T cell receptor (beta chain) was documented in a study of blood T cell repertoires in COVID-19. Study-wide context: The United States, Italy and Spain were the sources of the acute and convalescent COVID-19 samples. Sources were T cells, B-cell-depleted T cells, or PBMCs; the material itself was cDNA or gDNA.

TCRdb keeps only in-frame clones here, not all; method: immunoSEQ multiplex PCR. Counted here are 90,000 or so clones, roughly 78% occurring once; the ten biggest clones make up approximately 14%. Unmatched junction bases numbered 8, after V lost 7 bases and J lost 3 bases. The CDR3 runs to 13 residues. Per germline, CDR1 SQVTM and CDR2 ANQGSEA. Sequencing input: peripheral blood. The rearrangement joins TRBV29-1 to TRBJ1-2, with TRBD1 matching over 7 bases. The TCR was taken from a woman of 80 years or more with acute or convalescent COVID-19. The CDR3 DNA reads TGCAGCGCCCTCCGGGACAGCTACTATGGCTACACCTTC. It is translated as CSALRDSYYGYTF.